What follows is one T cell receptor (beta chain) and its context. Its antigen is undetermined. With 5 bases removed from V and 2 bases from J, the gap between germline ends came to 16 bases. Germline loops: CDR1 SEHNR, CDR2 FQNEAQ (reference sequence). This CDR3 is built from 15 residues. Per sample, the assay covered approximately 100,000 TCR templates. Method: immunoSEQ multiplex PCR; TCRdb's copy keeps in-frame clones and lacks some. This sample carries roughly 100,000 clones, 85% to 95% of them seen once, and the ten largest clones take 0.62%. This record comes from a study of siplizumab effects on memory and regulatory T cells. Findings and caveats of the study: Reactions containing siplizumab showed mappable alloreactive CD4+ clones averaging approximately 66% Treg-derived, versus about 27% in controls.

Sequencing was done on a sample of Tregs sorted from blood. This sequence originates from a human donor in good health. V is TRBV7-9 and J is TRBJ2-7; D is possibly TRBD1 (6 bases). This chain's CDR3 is CASSALDRTPYEQYF. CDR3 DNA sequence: TGTGCCAGCAGCGCACTGGACAGAACCCCCTACGAGCAGTACTTC.